A single sample gave rise to the 24 T cell receptor beta chains below, sequenced in a study of CD8+ T cells in alopecia areata. cDNA reverse transcribed from extracted RNA served as the sequencing template. Method: immunoSEQ multiplex PCR; TCRdb's copy keeps in-frame clones and lacks some. The sample shows around 270,000 clones, over 45% of them seen only once. The treatment is: oral pan-JAK inhibitor, 5-10 mg twice daily. This specimen consisted of CD4+ T cells sorted from blood, obtained at week 24, from a patient treated with tofacitinib. The receptors come from a human donor with alopecia areata.

This clone showed up just a few times. This chain joins TRBV14 and TRBJ1-6, with 7 nucleotides matching TRBD1. V lost 3 bases, J lost 1 base, and 12 bases stayed unmatched. This CDR3 region has 19 residues. Looked up from germline, CDR1 is SGHDN and CDR2 is FVKESK. The CDR3 nucleotides read TGTGCCAGCAGCCACCAGGCACAGGGGAGGGGGTCCTATAATTCACCCCTCCACTTT. Translating gives CASSHQAQGRGSYNSPLHF. The complete variable domain, with remaining parts taken from reference TRBV14 and TRBJ1-6, reads EAGVTQFPSHSVIEKGQTVTLRCDPISGHDNLYWYRRVMGKEIKFLLHFVKESKQDESGMPNNRFLAERTGGTYSTLKVQPAELEDSGVYFCASSHQAQGRGSYNSPLHFGNGTRLTVT.

The chain has TRBV6-5 and TRBJ1-6; D possibly corresponds to TRBD1 (5 bases). The CDR3 is 14 amino acids. V dropped 2 bases and J dropped 7 bases, with 9 bases sitting between them. CDR1 and CDR2 from the germline V gene are MNHEY and SVGAGI. In DNA, the CDR3 is TGTGCCAGCAGTTACGGGGGAGCCAATTCACCCCTCCACTTT. As protein: CASSYGGANSPLHF.

Only a few counts were recorded for this clone. The J gene is TRBJ2-3, the V gene TRBV28; D call uncertain. This CDR3 spans 15 amino acids. Germline values: CDR1 MDHEN, CDR2 SYDVKM. Trimming cost V 3 bases and J 0 bases, with 10 bases left between them. In DNA, the CDR3 is TGTGCCAGCAGTTTTCGTGGGCCTAGCACAGATACGCAGTATTTT. This translates into CASSFRGPSTDTQYF.

This clone appeared a few times. The V call is TRBV18, the J call TRBJ1-1; D ambiguous. CDR1 and CDR2 from the germline V gene are KGHSH and LQKENI. This CDR3 spans 12 amino acids. V gave up 6 bases and J gave up 0 bases, with 5 bases separating them. The CDR3 DNA follows: TGTGCCAGCTCCCTCATGAACACTGAAGCTTTCTTT. It translates to CASSLMNTEAFF.

The DNA for the CDR3 is TGCAGCGTTGAGAAGACAGATACGCAGTATTTT. Translating it yields CSVEKTDTQYF. The rearrangement uses TRBV29-1 and TRBJ2-3; no reliable D call. Germline CDR1 is SQVTM and CDR2 is ANQGSEA. The CDR3 consists of 11 residues. Trimming cost V 3 bases and J 3 bases, with 4 bases left between them.

This clone was observed once. The genes are TRBV29-1 and TRBJ2-1; 9 bases agree with TRBD1. The CDR3 sequence is 14 residues long. J lost 7 bases, V lost 7 bases, and 11 bases had no gene match. CDR1 is SQVTM, CDR2 ANQGSEA, per germline. In DNA, the CDR3 is TGCAGCGCAAGACCGGGACAGGGTTTGAATGAGCAGTTCTTC. Translation gives CSARPGQGLNEQFF.

The chain employs TRBV28 and TRBJ2-3; 7 nucleotides align to TRBD1. In germline, CDR1 is MDHEN, CDR2 SYDVKM. V lost 4 bases to trimming and J lost 5 bases; unmatched junction nucleotides: 6. The CDR3 covers 14 residues. The CDR3 DNA follows: TGTGCCAGCAGTTCCCCTACAGGGGTAGATACGCAGTATTTT. This codes for CASSSPTGVDTQYF.

J is TRBJ2-1 and V is TRBV27; D unclear. The V gene's germline CDR1 is MNHEY and CDR2 SMNVEV (reference sequence). Between the trimmed V and J ends, which lost 6 bases and 9 bases, there was a span of 15 bases. There are 13 residues in the CDR3. CDR3 coding DNA: TGTGCCAGCAGCACCTCAAGGGCCCCTGAGCAGTTCTTC. This codes for CASSTSRAPEQFF.

V gene TRBV6-1 combines with J gene TRBJ1-2; 10 nucleotides match TRBD1. V lost 3 bases, J lost 4 bases, and 5 bases stayed unmatched. The length of the CDR3 is 15 residues. From germline, CDR1 is MNHNS and CDR2 SASEGT. This chain's CDR3 is CASSDTGQGSYGYTF. CDR3 DNA sequence: TGTGCCAGCAGTGATACGGGACAGGGGAGCTATGGCTACACCTTC.

As to this clone: One end of the junction fails to match germline, which may point to a read error. The V gene is TRBV4-2, the J gene TRBJ1-5, with D possibly matching TRBD1 (5 bases). The CDR3 length is 17 residues. Germline V gives CDR1 LGHNA, CDR2 YNFKEQ. This chain's CDR3 is CASSEERLRGFDQPQHF. In DNA form, the CDR3 reads TGTGCCAGCAGCGAAGAGCGACTCCGGGGGTTCGATCAGCCCCAGCATTTT.

This clone turned up a few times. The chain combines TRBV29-1 with TRBJ2-7; TRBD1 matches 9 bases. Looked up from germline, CDR1 is SQVTM and CDR2 is ANQGSEA. The CDR3 length is 12 residues. V was pared by 7 bases and J by 6 bases, with 7 bases of the junction left unmatched. The CDR3: CSGRDRVAEQYF. The CDR3 coding sequence is TGCAGCGGGCGGGACAGGGTGGCCGAGCAGTACTTC.

The chain uses TRBV19 and TRBJ1-5, with D possibly TRBD1 on 6 matching bases. From germline, CDR1 is LNHDA and CDR2 SQIVND (reference sequence). The CDR3 contains 11 residues. Trimming removed 4 bases from V and 15 bases from J, with 13 bases in between. For the CDR3, the DNA is TGTGCCAGTAGTACCGGACAGAGAGTGCATTTT. This codes for CASSTGQRVHF.

This chain connects TRBV4-1 to TRBJ2-7, with D perhaps assigned TRBD1 or TRBD2 (5 bases each). The length of the CDR3 is 12 residues. V was clipped by 6 bases and J by 5 bases, with 11 bases between them. Germline CDR1 MGHRA, CDR2 YSYEKL. The CDR3 here is CASRSRDHEQYF. The CDR3 region has the DNA TGCGCCAGCAGATCCAGGGACCACGAGCAGTACTTC.

This clone has more than one count but fewer than ten. The CDR3 DNA sequence: TGTGCCAGTAGTCCAAGGACAGGGGGCATGAACACTGAAGCTTTCTTT. This sequence encodes CASSPRTGGMNTEAFF. The chain recombines TRBV19 with TRBJ1-1; 11 bases are shared with TRBD1. The CDR3 has 16 residues. V lost 5 bases to trimming and J lost 0 bases; unmatched junction nucleotides: 5. Germline-derived CDR1 and CDR2 are LNHDA and SQIVND (reference sequence).

The chain joins TRBV6-5 to TRBJ1-5; D remains ambiguous. Trimming removed 0 bases at V and 4 bases at J, with 4 bases between. Germline lookup yields CDR1 MNHEY and CDR2 SVGAGI. The CDR3 has 13 amino acids. The CDR3 loop is CASSYSANQPQHF. CDR3 bases: TGTGCCAGCAGTTACTCCGCAAATCAGCCCCAGCATTTT.

The CDR3 protein is CSVDRGRSYEQYF. The CDR3 nucleotides read TGCAGCGTTGACAGGGGGCGTTCCTACGAGCAGTACTTC. V is TRBV29-1 and J is TRBJ2-7; 8 nucleotides line up with TRBD1. This CDR3 comprises 13 residues. The germline V gene encodes CDR1 SQVTM and CDR2 ANQGSEA. V trimming: 3 bases; J trimming: 1 base; junction bases outside the gene matches: 2.

The J gene is TRBJ2-5, the V gene TRBV7-2; possible D gene TRBD1, 8 bases. Germline CDR1 SGHTA, CDR2 FQGNSA. V was trimmed by 5 bases and J by 4 bases, leaving 17 bases between them. The CDR3 is 15 residues long. The CDR3: CASSPVTGGGETQYF. CDR3 sequence (DNA): TGTGCCAGCAGCCCCGTAACAGGGGGGGGAGAGACCCAGTACTTC.

The rearrangement uses TRBV7-9 and TRBJ2-1, with D uncertain. This CDR3 has 13 amino acids. The V end lost 5 bases, the J end lost 0 bases, and 5 bases lay between the germline ends. Germline loops: CDR1 SEHNR, CDR2 FQNEAQ (reference sequence). CDR3 amino acids: CASSPSSYNEQFF. CDR3 in DNA: TGTGCCAGCAGCCCGAGCTCCTACAATGAGCAGTTCTTC.

This clone was counted only a few times. Other nucleotide sequences from this sample produce the same CDR3. The chain combines TRBV9 with TRBJ1-2; 8 bases are a match to TRBD1. Looked up from germline, CDR1 is SGDLS and CDR2 is YYNGEE. V was clipped by 2 bases and J by 2 bases; unmatched bases: 2. CDR3 length equals 14 residues. The CDR3 nucleotides are TGTGCCAGCAGCGTCGACAGGGGAAACTATGGCTACACCTTC. Its translation is CASSVDRGNYGYTF.

The chain is built from TRBV7-2 and TRBJ1-6; D gene uncertain. CDR1 and CDR2 (germline): SGHTA, FQGNSA. The V end was cut by 6 bases, the J end by 5 bases, with 2 bases between. CDR3 length equals 11 residues. The CDR3 DNA reads as TGTGCCAGCAGAGATAATTCACCCCTCCACTTT. It codes for CASRDNSPLHF. The complete variable domain, with remaining parts taken from reference TRBV7-2 and TRBJ1-6, reads GAGVSQSPSNKVTEKGKDVELRCDPISGHTALYWYRQSLGQGLEFLIYFQGNSAPDKSGLPSDRFSAERTGGSVSTLTIQRTQQEDSAVYLCASRDNSPLHFGNGTRLTVT.

The chain has TRBV10-3 and TRBJ1-6, with no clear D. CDR1 and CDR2 (germline): ENHRY, SYGVKD. There are 12 residues in the CDR3. V lost 7 bases and J 13 bases, leaving 14 bases between the germline ends. This CDR3 is CAIKRLVGPLHF. CDR3 DNA: TGTGCCATCAAGAGGCTGGTGGGGCCCCTCCACTTT.

The J gene is TRBJ2-2, the V gene TRBV7-9, with D unclear. The V and J ends lost 5 bases and 6 bases respectively, with 7 bases between them. The CDR3 is 12 amino acids. Germline CDR1 is SEHNR and CDR2 is FQNEAQ (reference sequence). CDR3 nucleotide sequence: TGTGCCAGCAGCCCAAACGCCGGGGAGCTGTTTTTT. Protein sequence: CASSPNAGELFF.

This clone has just a few counts. This chain uses TRBV15 with TRBJ1-5, with unresolved D. CDR1 is LNHNV, CDR2 YYDKDF, per germline (reference sequence). This CDR3 has 13 residues. V was clipped by 1 base and J by 1 base, with 2 bases between them. The chain's CDR3 is CATSRGSNQPQHF. The DNA of the CDR3 is TGTGCCACCAGCAGAGGCAGCAATCAGCCCCAGCATTTT.

The chain joins TRBV9 to TRBJ1-2; D possibly corresponds to TRBD1 (5 bases). There are 16 residues in the CDR3. CDR1 and CDR2 from the germline V gene are SGDLS and YYNGEE. The V gene lost 6 bases and the J gene lost 0 bases, with 18 bases spanning the gap. The CDR3 DNA follows: TGTGCCAGCAACCGCGGAACAGGTCCCGCTAACTATGGCTACACCTTC. Its translation: CASNRGTGPANYGYTF.